This entry features one T cell receptor (beta chain) sequence. TCRdb's copy holds only in-frame clones and misses some; the assay was immunoSEQ multiplex PCR. The profile covers about 400,000 clones, with about 83% appearing a single time and around 7.4% taken by the ten largest. This entry is derived from a study of Ad26.COV2.S vaccination and SARS-CoV-2 variants. This sample's treatment: about 20 received Ad26.COV2.S at low or high dose, single or two shots; five or six received placebo; per-sample allocation not given. Sampling was performed 63 days after the first vaccine or placebo injection. This TCR was recovered from a person aged 18-60 years who received the Ad26.COV2.S COVID-19 vaccine or a placebo. The material sequenced was peripheral blood, taken in a trial of Ad26.COV2.S vaccine versus placebo.

For the CDR3, the DNA is TGTGCCAGCAGGAGACAGGGTTCCCACACTGAAGCTTTCTTT. The encoded protein is CASRRQGSHTEAFF. The rearrangement uses TRBV6-6 and TRBJ1-1; 7 bases are shared with TRBD1. The CDR3 has 14 amino acids. The germline CDR1 and CDR2 sequences are MNHNY and SVGAGI (reference sequence). The J segment lost 3 bases and the V segment lost 6 bases, leaving 7 bases of the junction unmatched.